This T cell receptor beta chain was found in a study of graft-versus-host responses after intestinal transplantation. A note on this clone: Its antigen is unknown.

TCRdb keeps only in-frame clones here, not all; method: immunoSEQ multiplex PCR. The data show over 70,000 clones, over 85% seen once. Regarding the study as a whole: Recipient-marrow GvH clones were detected, some having first appeared in ileum or blood.

The CDR3 totals 15 residues. The V gene's germline CDR1 is SGHVS and CDR2 FQNEAQ. This clonotype was sampled from a human donor who received an intestinal transplant. This chain connects TRBV7-8 to TRBJ2-5, with TRBD2 matching over 9 bases. Matching the DNA end better, TRBJ2-7 makes the J call doubtful. The sample was unstimulated CD8+ T cells sorted from spleen or lymph node cells, taken before intestinal transplant. CDR3 coding DNA: TGTGCCAGCAGTATAAATAGCGGGAGCTCCTACGAGCAGTACTTC. This codes for CASSINSGSSYEQYF.